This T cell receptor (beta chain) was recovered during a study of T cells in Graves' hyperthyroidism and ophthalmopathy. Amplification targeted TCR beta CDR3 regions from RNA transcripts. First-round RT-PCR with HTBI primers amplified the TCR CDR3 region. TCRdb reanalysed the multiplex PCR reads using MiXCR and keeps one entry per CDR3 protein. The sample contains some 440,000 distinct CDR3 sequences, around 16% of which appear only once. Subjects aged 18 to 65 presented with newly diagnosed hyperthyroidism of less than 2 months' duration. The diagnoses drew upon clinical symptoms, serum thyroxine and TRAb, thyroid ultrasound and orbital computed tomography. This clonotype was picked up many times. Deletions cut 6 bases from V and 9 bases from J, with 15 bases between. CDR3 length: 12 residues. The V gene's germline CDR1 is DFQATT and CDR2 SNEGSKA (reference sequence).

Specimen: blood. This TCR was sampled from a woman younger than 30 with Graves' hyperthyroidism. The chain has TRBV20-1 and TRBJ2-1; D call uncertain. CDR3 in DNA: TGCAGTGCGACGCCCGCTATCGGTGAGCAGTTCTTC. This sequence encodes CSATPAIGEQFF.